What follows are 9 T cell receptor beta chains derived from one specimen sequenced in a study of T cells in Graves' hyperthyroidism and ophthalmopathy. The TCR beta CDR3 regions underwent amplification using RNA transcripts as the source. The TCR CDR3 was amplified in a first-round RT-PCR using the HTBI primer set. TCRdb called the multiplex PCR reads again in MiXCR, with one record for every CDR3 protein. The table records approximately 400,000 distinct CDR3 sequences, under 20% of them present only once. The sample consisted of blood. The source is a man between 18 and 35 years old with Graves' ophthalmopathy.

There are a few counts of this clonotype. This chain joins TRBV12-3 or TRBV12-4 and TRBJ2-5, with D possibly TRBD1 on 5 matching bases. The CDR3 loop spans 15 amino acids. Trimming left V 3 bases short and J 0 bases short, with 11 bases between. CDR3 residues: CASSLSYRNQETQYF. CDR3 nucleotide sequence: TGTGCCAGCAGTTTGAGCTACAGGAACCAAGAGACCCAGTACTTC.

The rearrangement uses TRBV29-1 and TRBJ1-2, with a tentative D call TRBD1 (6 bases). Deletions cut 8 bases from V and 4 bases from J, with 17 bases between. Germline V gene lookup returns CDR1 SQVTM and CDR2 ANQGSEA. The CDR3 length is 13 residues. DNA of the CDR3: TGCAGCATTCAAAGGGGACAAGGCTATGGCTACACCTTC. Translating gives CSIQRGQGYGYTF. Full variable domain (missing parts from reference TRBV29-1 and TRBJ1-2): SAVISQKPSRDICQRGTSLTIQCQVDSQVTMMFWYRQQPGQSLTLIATANQGSEATYESGFVIDKFPISRPNLTFSTLTVSNMSPEDSSIYLCSIQRGQGYGYTFGSGTRLTVV.

This rearrangement joins TRBV19 to TRBJ1-5; D possibly corresponds to TRBD1 (6 bases). Trimming cost V 9 bases and J 5 bases, with 29 bases left between them. The CDR3 has 18 amino acids. CDR1 LNHDA and CDR2 SQIVND come from the germline V gene (reference sequence). Written as DNA, the CDR3 is TGTGCCAGCACGCAAGAACAGGGATATAAATCTCGTTATCAGCCCCAGCATTTT. This codes for CASTQEQGYKSRYQPQHF.

This clonotype was detected many times. The chain has TRBV5-1 and TRBJ2-7, with 11 nucleotides matching TRBD1. The junction had 9 bases not matched to a gene; V was cut back by 9 bases and J by 7 bases. CDR3 length: 13 residues. Germline-derived CDR1 and CDR2 are SGHRS and YFSETQ. The CDR3 reads CATSDRGLGEQYF. CDR3 coding DNA: TGCGCCACCTCGGACAGGGGGCTCGGGGAGCAGTACTTC. The whole variable domain, remainder taken from reference TRBV5-1 and TRBJ2-7, is KAGVTQTPRYLIKTRGQQVTLSCSPISGHRSVSWYQQTPGQGLQFLFEYFSETQRNKGNFPGRFSGRQFSNSRSEMNVSTLELGDSALYLCATSDRGLGEQYFGPGTRLTVT.

The sample holds a few counts of this clonotype. The chain has TRBV27 and TRBJ2-7; D not certain. V shed 5 bases and J shed 2 bases, with 10 bases lying between them. CDR1 and CDR2 (germline): MNHEY, SMNVEV (reference sequence). The CDR3 consists of 13 residues. The CDR3 DNA reads TGTGCCAGCAGTCCCAACAGTCCCTACGAGCAGTACTTC. Translation gives CASSPNSPYEQYF.

This clonotype has just a few counts. The J gene is TRBJ1-2, the V gene TRBV29-1; D might be TRBD1 (6 bases). CDR3 length: 11 amino acids. The germline CDR1 and CDR2 sequences are SQVTM and ANQGSEA. V lost 5 bases to trimming and J lost 8 bases, with 12 bases between them. This CDR3 reads CSVLWQGGYTF. The CDR3 DNA sequence: TGCAGCGTTCTCTGGCAGGGGGGCTACACCTTC.

This clonotype was seen ten or more times. The V gene is TRBV7-9, the J gene TRBJ1-6; the D gene is possibly TRBD1 (5 bases). The V and J ends lost 3 bases and 10 bases respectively, with 16 bases between them. The CDR3 runs to 15 residues. The germline gives CDR1 SEHNR, CDR2 FQNEAQ (reference sequence). DNA of the CDR3: TGTGCCAGCAGCTTGCGGGACGTACAAGACTCACCCCTCCACTTT. The encoded protein is CASSLRDVQDSPLHF.

This clonotype was seen more than once but under ten times. The rearrangement links TRBV20-1 to TRBJ2-2; 8 nucleotides line up with TRBD1. Unmatched junction bases numbered 9, after V lost 7 bases and J lost 2 bases. Per germline, CDR1 DFQATT and CDR2 SNEGSKA (reference sequence). The CDR3 has 15 amino acids. This CDR3 is CSVADRGINTGELFF. DNA for the CDR3: TGCAGTGTTGCAGACAGGGGAATTAACACCGGGGAGCTGTTTTTT.

The V gene is TRBV29-1, the J gene TRBJ2-3, with D perhaps matching TRBD1 or TRBD2 (6 bases each). This CDR3 region has 13 residues. V shed 2 bases and J shed 6 bases, with 12 bases lying between them. Germline V gives CDR1 SQVTM, CDR2 ANQGSEA. CDR3 region: CSVEWGAGDTQYF. The CDR3 DNA is TGCAGCGTTGAATGGGGGGCGGGGGATACGCAGTATTTT.